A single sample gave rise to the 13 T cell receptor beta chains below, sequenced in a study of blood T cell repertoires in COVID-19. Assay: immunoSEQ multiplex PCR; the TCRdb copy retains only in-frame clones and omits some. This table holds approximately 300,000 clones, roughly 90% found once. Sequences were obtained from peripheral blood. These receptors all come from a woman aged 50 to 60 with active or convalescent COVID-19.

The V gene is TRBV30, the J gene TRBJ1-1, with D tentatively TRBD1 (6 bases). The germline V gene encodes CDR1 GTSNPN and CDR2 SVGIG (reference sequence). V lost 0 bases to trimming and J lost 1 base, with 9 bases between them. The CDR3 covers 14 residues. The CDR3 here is CAWSVLRGNTEAFF. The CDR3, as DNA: TGTGCCTGGAGTGTCCTCAGGGGGAACACTGAAGCTTTCTTT.

The CDR3: CASRVRAGWDSPLHF. CDR3 nucleotides: TGTGCCAGCAGGGTCCGGGCAGGGTGGGATTCACCCCTCCACTTT. V and J are TRBV6-5 and TRBJ1-6; tentative D call: TRBD1 (5 bases). Germline V gene lookup returns CDR1 MNHEY and CDR2 SVGAGI. Trimming pared 6 bases from V and 8 bases from J, leaving 17 bases between. The CDR3 has 15 residues.

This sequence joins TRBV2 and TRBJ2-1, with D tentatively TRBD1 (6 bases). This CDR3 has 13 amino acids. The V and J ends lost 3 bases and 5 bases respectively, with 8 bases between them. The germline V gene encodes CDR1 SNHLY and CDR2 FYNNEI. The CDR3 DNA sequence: TGTGCCAGCAGTGAGGACAGTCACAATGAGCAGTTCTTC. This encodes CASSEDSHNEQFF.

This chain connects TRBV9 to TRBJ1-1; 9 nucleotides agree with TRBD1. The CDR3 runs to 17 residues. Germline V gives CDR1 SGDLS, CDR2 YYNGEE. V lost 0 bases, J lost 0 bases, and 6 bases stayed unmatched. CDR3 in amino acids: CASSVAPWTGVNTEAFF. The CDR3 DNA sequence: TGTGCCAGCAGCGTAGCACCATGGACAGGGGTGAACACTGAAGCTTTCTTT.

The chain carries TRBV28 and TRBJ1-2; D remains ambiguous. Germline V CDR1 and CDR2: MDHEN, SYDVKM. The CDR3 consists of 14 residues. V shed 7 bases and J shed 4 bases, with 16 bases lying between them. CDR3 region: CASTPSRGSYGYTF. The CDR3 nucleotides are TGTGCCAGCACTCCGAGCCGGGGTAGCTATGGCTACACCTTC.

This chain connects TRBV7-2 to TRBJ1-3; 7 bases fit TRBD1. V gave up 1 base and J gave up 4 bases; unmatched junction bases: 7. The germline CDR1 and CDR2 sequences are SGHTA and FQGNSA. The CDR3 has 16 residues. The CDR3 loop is CASSLDTGAAGNTIYF. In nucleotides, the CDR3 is TGTGCCAGCAGCTTAGATACAGGGGCTGCCGGAAACACCATATATTTT.

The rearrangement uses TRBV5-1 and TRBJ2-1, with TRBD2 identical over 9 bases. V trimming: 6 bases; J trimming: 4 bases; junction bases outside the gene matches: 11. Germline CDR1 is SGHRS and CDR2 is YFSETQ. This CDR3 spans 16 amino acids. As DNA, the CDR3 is TGCGCCAGCATCAAGGGGGCTAGCGGGGAATACAATGAGCAGTTCTTC. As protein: CASIKGASGEYNEQFF.

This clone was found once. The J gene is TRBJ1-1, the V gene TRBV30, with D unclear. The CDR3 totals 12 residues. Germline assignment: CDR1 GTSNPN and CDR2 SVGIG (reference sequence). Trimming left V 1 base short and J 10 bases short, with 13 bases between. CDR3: CAWSGLGQVAFF. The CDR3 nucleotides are TGTGCCTGGAGTGGGCTTGGGCAGGTAGCTTTCTTT.

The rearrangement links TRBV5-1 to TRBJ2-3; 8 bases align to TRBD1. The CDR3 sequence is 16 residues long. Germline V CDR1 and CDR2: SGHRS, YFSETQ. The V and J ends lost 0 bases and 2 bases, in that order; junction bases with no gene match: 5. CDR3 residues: CASSLVQGGITDTQYF. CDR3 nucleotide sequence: TGCGCCAGCAGCTTGGTACAGGGGGGCATCACAGATACGCAGTATTTT.

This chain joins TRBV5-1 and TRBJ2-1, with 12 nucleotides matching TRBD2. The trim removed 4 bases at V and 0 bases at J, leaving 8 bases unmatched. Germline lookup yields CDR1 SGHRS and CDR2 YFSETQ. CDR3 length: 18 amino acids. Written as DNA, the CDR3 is TGCGCCAGCAGCCCCTCTAAGACTAGCGGGAGCTCCTACAATGAGCAGTTCTTC. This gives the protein CASSPSKTSGSSYNEQFF.

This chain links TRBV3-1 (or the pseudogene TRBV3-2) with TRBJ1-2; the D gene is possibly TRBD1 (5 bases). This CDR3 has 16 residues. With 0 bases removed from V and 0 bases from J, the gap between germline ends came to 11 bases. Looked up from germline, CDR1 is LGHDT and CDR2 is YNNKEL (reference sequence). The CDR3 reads CASSQDGAGTNYGYTF. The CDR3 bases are TGTGCCAGCAGCCAAGATGGGGCAGGGACTAACTATGGCTACACCTTC.

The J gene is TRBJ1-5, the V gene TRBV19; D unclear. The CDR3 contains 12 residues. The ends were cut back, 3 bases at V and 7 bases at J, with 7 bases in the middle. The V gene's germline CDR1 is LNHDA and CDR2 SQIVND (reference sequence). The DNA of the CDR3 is TGTGCCAGTAGTATCAAAGCACAGCCCCAGCATTTT. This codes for CASSIKAQPQHF.

As DNA, the CDR3 is TGTGCCACCAGTGAGCCAGGGGCCCACGAGCAGTACTTC. Translation: CATSEPGAHEQYF. This chain links TRBV24-1 with TRBJ2-7, with D maybe TRBD1 (6 bases). The CDR3 has 13 amino acids. The ends were cut back, 4 bases at V and 5 bases at J, with 11 bases in the middle. Germline values: CDR1 KGHDR, CDR2 SFDVKD.